This T cell receptor beta chain was sequenced in a study of graft-versus-host responses after intestinal transplantation (dated by TCRdb to about 2021). Turning to the overall study: The transplants that recipients received were multivisceral, liver-intestinal, or isolated intestinal. To identify alloreactive clones, pre-transplant mixed lymphocyte reaction products were sequenced and compared with unstimulated pre-transplant donor and recipient T cells. Rather than being sequenced by the commercial service, samples from a few later patients were sequenced in-house on an Illumina MiSeq and processed with MiXCR. Of the roughly 24 intestinal transplant recipients enrolled in the cohort, one of whom was a retransplant, a few patients without pretransplant specimens were excluded. Graft-versus-host and host-versus-graft alloreactive T cell clones were tracked in the graft, circulation and bone marrow after intestinal transplantation using bulk TCR-beta CDR3 sequencing. Every recipient was given anti-thymocyte globulin induction, followed by 3 to 4 years of maintenance tacrolimus and steroids. A peak of at least 4% donor T cells among recipient peripheral blood mononuclear cells was the definition used for donor T cell macrochimerism.

The library was built by means of the immunoSEQ multiplex PCR assay. For most patients, genomic DNA was isolated with the Qiagen DNeasy Blood and Tissue Kit and shipped frozen to Adaptive Biotechnologies for TCR sequencing. Adaptive Biotechnologies carried out high-throughput TCR-beta CDR3 sequencing of genomic DNA for most patients. Concerning the study's data processing: Adaptive's ImmunoSEQ software supplied the TCR sequencing data for 15 to 20 patients, while MiXCR and VDJtools were used to process a few other patients. To correct CD4 versus CD8 sorting errors, any sequence found in both subsets at a frequency ratio below 5:1 was removed. CDR3 nucleotide sequences shared between donor and recipient were removed because their origin could not be assigned. At least 2-fold expansion over unstimulated cells and a minimum CFSE-low frequency of 0.002% (template counts) or 0.001% (read counts) were required for clones to be classified as alloreactive. Clones detected in sequenced pre-transplant spleen, lymph node, or MLR CFSE-low populations of the donor or recipient were defined as mappable. The cumulative frequency of alloreactive clones was calculated as a percentage of all sequences, weighted by copy number. The clones in this table, taken by TCRdb from immuneACCESS, are in-frame only. Not every clone is retained; where verified, under half of the shortfall comes from an unresolved V gene, and the cause of the rest is unknown. V and J calls and clone size are those listed in that table; D and trimming were worked out from the DNA. The sample data list just over 95,000 clones, and more than 85% of these were observed just once. The ten biggest clones cover around 0.17% of the sample.

Comments on this clone: Its antigen is still unknown. One base away there is no much larger clone; base qualities are not given.

Between the V and J ends, shortened by 7 bases and 3 bases respectively, the junction contains 12 bases. The germline V gene (reference sequence) sets CDR1 to LNHDA and CDR2 to SQIVND. The CDR3 numbers 14 residues from cysteine through phenylalanine. Only CDR3 DNA is held: 42 bases, read in frame from base 1. Here is what the overall study found, with its caveats: The relatively low number and heterogeneity of intestinal transplant patients limited the conclusions. Patients with donor T cell macrochimerism had high GvH to HvG T cell clonal ratios in their allografts. GvH clones were detected in recipient bone marrow, and some appeared earlier in ileal mucosa or blood, consistent with an intestinal mucosal origin. Early after transplant, peak levels of circulating GvH clones were found to be associated with declines in HvG clones.

In the paper's terms, the time point label means: cells obtained before transplantation from donor or recipient. CD3+CD4+ and CD3+CD8+ populations were FACS-sorted from unstimulated pre-transplant donor and recipient cells taken from spleen or lymph nodes. The chain is assembled from TRBV19 and TRBJ2-2; the D gene is perhaps TRBD2, from 6 matching bases. This clonotype originated in a human donor who received an intestinal transplant. The source was unstimulated CD4+ T cells sorted from spleen or lymph node cells, collected before intestinal transplant. CDR3 protein: CASTTGTHTGELFF. The nucleotides are TGTGCCAGTACTACTGGGACTCACACCGGGGAGCTGTTTTTT.